Sequencing of this T cell receptor beta chain was carried out in a study of vaccination effects on CD4 cells after COVID-19. Study background: A couple of convalescent patients each provided a sample, at 16 days and at one week before vaccination.

Details on this clone: Its antigen is not identified.

Peptide-pool stimulation followed by sequencing identified expanded antigen-specific CD4+ clonotypes in the ViraFEST assay. When roughly eleven days of culture had elapsed, CD4+ T cells were isolated. From March to December 2020, the person had a SARS-CoV-2 infection that was confirmed by PCR. Data came from immunoSEQ multiplex PCR; TCRdb stores just in-frame clones and leaves some out. This sample has approximately 70,000 clones, with 65% to 75% found just once. CDR1 is MNHEY and CDR2 is SVGAGI in the germline V gene. V dropped 7 bases and J dropped 6 bases, with 15 bases sitting between them. This CDR3 region has 13 residues.

The starting material was CD4+ T cells from PBMCs cultured with HIV peptides, obtained before COVID-19 vaccination. Subset reported: HIV-1 Nef peptide pool negative control/reference culture. The chain combines TRBV6-5 with TRBJ1-1; D gene uncertain. The TCR comes from a human donor who had a prior SARS-CoV-2 infection. This CDR3 reads CASISPGIAEAFF. CDR3 in DNA: TGTGCCAGCATTAGTCCGGGGATCGCTGAAGCTTTCTTT.